Listed below are T cell receptor beta chains from one sample, sequenced in a study of T cells in narcolepsy. Profiling relied on immunoSEQ multiplex PCR, and the TCRdb table lists in-frame clones only, not all of them. The sample has around 30,000 clones; roughly four fifths are singletons. Input material: memory (CD45RA-) CD4+ T cells from blood. The receptors shown here come from a human donor in good health. Each CDR3 is given with its conserved first and last residue. D genes are given only for firm matches. The size of a clone is reported for some rows only, either as once, few or many, or as a class for expanded clones.

len: 15; abundance: -; j_gene: TRBJ1-1; v_gene: TRBV18; d_gene: TRBD1; CDR3nt: TGTGCCAGCTCACTAGTGACAGGGGGCGCCGCTGAAGCTTTCTTT; CDR3aa: CASSLVTGGAAEAFF
len: 20; abundance: -; j_gene: TRBJ2-7; v_gene: TRBV1; d_gene: -; CDR3nt: TGCACCAGCAGCCAAGGGAGTCGGGCGGAGGGGACAGGGGAACTTTACGAGCAGTACTTC; CDR3aa: CTSSQGSRAEGTGELYEQYF
len: 14; abundance: -; j_gene: TRBJ2-5; v_gene: TRBV5-6; d_gene: -; CDR3nt: TGTGCCAGCAGCTTGGCCGGCGGCAAAGAGACCCAGTACTTC; CDR3aa: CASSLAGGKETQYF
len: 14; abundance: -; j_gene: TRBJ1-6; v_gene: TRBV6-6; d_gene: -; CDR3nt: TGTGCCAGCAGTCCCGGACAGCAAAATTCACCCCTCCACTTT; CDR3aa: CASSPGQQNSPLHF
len: 16; abundance: -; j_gene: TRBJ1-4; v_gene: TRBV4-2; d_gene: TRBD1; CDR3nt: TGTGCCAGCAGCCAGGCCTCCGGGACAGGGGGAGAAAAACTGTTTTTT; CDR3aa: CASSQASGTGGEKLFF
len: 13; abundance: -; j_gene: TRBJ2-1; v_gene: TRBV7-6; d_gene: -; CDR3nt: TGTGCCAGCAGCCGAGGAACGTCCAATGAGCAGTTCTTC; CDR3aa: CASSRGTSNEQFF
len: 14; abundance: -; j_gene: TRBJ1-1; v_gene: TRBV11-2; d_gene: -; CDR3nt: TGTGCCAGCAGCTTAGTGAGCGGGAACACTGAAGCTTTCTTT; CDR3aa: CASSLVSGNTEAFF
len: 13; abundance: -; j_gene: TRBJ2-1; v_gene: TRBV14; d_gene: -; CDR3nt: TGTGCCAGCAGCCCCGGGATTCAATGGGAGCAGTTCTTC; CDR3aa: CASSPGIQWEQFF
len: 14; abundance: -; j_gene: TRBJ1-3; v_gene: TRBV15; d_gene: -; CDR3nt: TGTGCCACCTCACACCGACAGACTGGAAACACCATATATTTT; CDR3aa: CATSHRQTGNTIYF
len: 13; abundance: few; j_gene: TRBJ1-6; v_gene: TRBV6-1; d_gene: TRBD1; CDR3nt: TGTGCCGGGGGGACAGACCTAAATTCACCCCTCCACTTT; CDR3aa: CAGGTDLNSPLHF
len: 15; abundance: -; j_gene: TRBJ1-2; v_gene: TRBV19; d_gene: -; CDR3nt: TGTGCCAGTAGTACCAACAGTAGGGCCAACTATGGCTACACCTTC; CDR3aa: CASSTNSRANYGYTF
len: 13; abundance: -; j_gene: TRBJ1-1; v_gene: TRBV14; d_gene: -; CDR3nt: TGTGCCAGCGCCCGGGACCTTCTCACTGAAGCTTTCTTT; CDR3aa: CASARDLLTEAFF
len: 16; abundance: -; j_gene: TRBJ2-5; v_gene: TRBV7-6; d_gene: TRBD2; CDR3nt: TGTGCCAGCAGCTCGGCGACTAGCGGGAGGTTGGAGACCCAGTACTTC; CDR3aa: CASSSATSGRLETQYF
len: 15; abundance: -; j_gene: TRBJ2-5; v_gene: TRBV10-2; d_gene: TRBD1; CDR3nt: TGCGCCAGCAGTGACAACGGACAGGGGGCAGAGACCCAGTACTTC; CDR3aa: CASSDNGQGAETQYF
len: 14; abundance: few; j_gene: TRBJ1-1; v_gene: TRBV11-2; d_gene: -; CDR3nt: TGTGCCAGCAGCTTAGATATTCCGAACACTGAAGCTTTCTTT; CDR3aa: CASSLDIPNTEAFF
len: 14; abundance: few; j_gene: TRBJ2-2; v_gene: TRBV27; d_gene: -; CDR3nt: TGTGCCACCCAGGGTAGAATGGTTACCGGGGAGCTGTTTTTT; CDR3aa: CATQGRMVTGELFF
len: 14; abundance: -; j_gene: TRBJ2-2; v_gene: TRBV10-2; d_gene: -; CDR3nt: TGCGCCAGCAGTGATCCAGGGCGGACCGGGGAGCTGTTTTTT; CDR3aa: CASSDPGRTGELFF
len: 16; abundance: -; j_gene: TRBJ1-5; v_gene: TRBV19; d_gene: -; CDR3nt: TGTGCCAGTAGTTGGGAAGGGCAGGGTGGCAATCAGCCCCAGCATTTT; CDR3aa: CASSWEGQGGNQPQHF
len: 17; abundance: -; j_gene: TRBJ2-3; v_gene: TRBV19; d_gene: -; CDR3nt: TGTGCCAGTAGTATTGCGGCTAGACAGGACCGCAAAGATACGCAGTATTTT; CDR3aa: CASSIAARQDRKDTQYF
len: 17; abundance: -; j_gene: TRBJ2-7; v_gene: TRBV7-8; d_gene: TRBD2; CDR3nt: TGTGCCAGCAGCTTACACCCTAGCGGGGGTGAGTTCTACGAGCAGTACTTC; CDR3aa: CASSLHPSGGEFYEQYF
len: 13; abundance: -; j_gene: TRBJ2-7; v_gene: TRBV10-3; d_gene: -; CDR3nt: TGTGCCATCAGTTTGCAACAGTTCGACGAGCAGTACTTC; CDR3aa: CAISLQQFDEQYF
len: 15; abundance: -; j_gene: TRBJ1-4; v_gene: TRBV6-5; d_gene: -; CDR3nt: TGTGCCAGCAGTTATTGGAGGGCAACTAATGAAAAACTGTTTTTT; CDR3aa: CASSYWRATNEKLFF
len: 16; abundance: -; j_gene: TRBJ1-3; v_gene: TRBV27; d_gene: -; CDR3nt: TGTGCCAGCAGTTCCAGGGGCCAGTTCACTGGAAACACCATATATTTT; CDR3aa: CASSSRGQFTGNTIYF
len: 13; abundance: -; j_gene: TRBJ2-1; v_gene: TRBV6-1; d_gene: TRBD2; CDR3nt: TGTGCCAGCAGAGGGAGGGCAGCAAATGAGCAGTTCTTC; CDR3aa: CASRGRAANEQFF
len: 14; abundance: -; j_gene: TRBJ2-2; v_gene: TRBV5-1; d_gene: TRBD1; CDR3nt: TGCGCCAGCAGCACCGGACAGGGTACCGGGGAGCTGTTTTTT; CDR3aa: CASSTGQGTGELFF
len: 16; abundance: -; j_gene: TRBJ1-1; v_gene: TRBV27; d_gene: -; CDR3nt: TGTGCCAGCAGACTAAGACAGGACAATGTAGGCACTGAAGCTTTCTTT; CDR3aa: CASRLRQDNVGTEAFF
len: 15; abundance: -; j_gene: TRBJ1-2; v_gene: TRBV4-2; d_gene: -; CDR3nt: TGTGCCAGCAGCCAAAACGGGGCCGGGGGGCGAGGCTACACCTTC; CDR3aa: CASSQNGAGGRGYTF
len: 15; abundance: -; j_gene: TRBJ2-7; v_gene: TRBV6-1; d_gene: TRBD1; CDR3nt: TGTGCCAGCGAGTCACAACGAACAGGGGGCTACGAGCAGTACTTC; CDR3aa: CASESQRTGGYEQYF
len: 14; abundance: -; j_gene: TRBJ2-3; v_gene: TRBV11-2; d_gene: -; CDR3nt: TGTGCCAGCAGCTACAAAGGGTCCGCAGATACGCAGTATTTT; CDR3aa: CASSYKGSADTQYF
len: 14; abundance: -; j_gene: TRBJ2-7; v_gene: TRBV7-8; d_gene: TRBD2; CDR3nt: TGTGCCAGCAGCCTTACTGCGGGAGTAAACGAGCAGTACTTC; CDR3aa: CASSLTAGVNEQYF
len: 16; abundance: few; j_gene: TRBJ2-5; v_gene: TRBV15; d_gene: -; CDR3nt: TGTGCCACCAGCAGGGGGACAAGTGCGTACCAAGAGACCCAGTACTTC; CDR3aa: CATSRGTSAYQETQYF
len: 12; abundance: -; j_gene: TRBJ1-2; v_gene: TRBV29-1; d_gene: -; CDR3nt: TGCAGCGTGCGACAGCAGAACTATGGCTACACCTTC; CDR3aa: CSVRQQNYGYTF
len: 14; abundance: -; j_gene: TRBJ2-1; v_gene: TRBV2; d_gene: -; CDR3nt: TGTGCCAGCAGACCGGAGGGGACCAACAATGAGCAGTTCTTC; CDR3aa: CASRPEGTNNEQFF
len: 12; abundance: -; j_gene: TRBJ1-4; v_gene: TRBV6-6; d_gene: TRBD1; CDR3nt: TGTGCCAGCAGTACCAGGGGGGGAAAACTGTTTTTT; CDR3aa: CASSTRGGKLFF
len: 14; abundance: -; j_gene: TRBJ2-3; v_gene: TRBV30; d_gene: -; CDR3nt: TGTGCCTGGAGTGCGGGGGGCGCATCAGATACGCAGTATTTT; CDR3aa: CAWSAGGASDTQYF
len: 16; abundance: -; j_gene: TRBJ2-6; v_gene: TRBV11-3; d_gene: -; CDR3nt: TGTGCCAGCAGCCCCCGGAGAACCTCTGGGGCCAACGTCCTGACTTTC; CDR3aa: CASSPRRTSGANVLTF
len: 17; abundance: -; j_gene: TRBJ1-4; v_gene: TRBV7-6; d_gene: -; CDR3nt: TGTGCCAGCAGCTTAGGTGCCAATATTGGTGGTAATGAAAAACTGTTTTTT; CDR3aa: CASSLGANIGGNEKLFF
len: 14; abundance: -; j_gene: TRBJ2-1; v_gene: TRBV6-1; d_gene: -; CDR3nt: TGTGCCAGCAAACGGACATCGCCCTACAATGAGCAGTTCTTC; CDR3aa: CASKRTSPYNEQFF
len: 12; abundance: -; j_gene: TRBJ1-1; v_gene: TRBV30; d_gene: TRBD1; CDR3nt: TGTGCCTCAGACAGGGGAGGCACTGAAGCTTTCTTT; CDR3aa: CASDRGGTEAFF
len: 13; abundance: -; j_gene: TRBJ1-1; v_gene: TRBV9; d_gene: -; CDR3nt: TGTGCCAGCAGCGCGTCAGTGAACACTGAAGCTTTCTTT; CDR3aa: CASSASVNTEAFF
len: 15; abundance: -; j_gene: TRBJ2-5; v_gene: TRBV30; d_gene: -; CDR3nt: TGTGCCTGGAGTTTACCCAGCAGGTGGAAAGAGACCCAGTACTTC; CDR3aa: CAWSLPSRWKETQYF
len: 14; abundance: -; j_gene: TRBJ2-3; v_gene: TRBV5-1; d_gene: -; CDR3nt: TGCGCCAGCAGCCCTCAAAGCTATGGAGATACGCAGTATTTT; CDR3aa: CASSPQSYGDTQYF
len: 18; abundance: -; j_gene: TRBJ2-1; v_gene: TRBV18; d_gene: -; CDR3nt: TGTGCCAGCTCACCTAGGGCGGGTCGGCGGGACCAAATGGATGAGCAGTTCTTC; CDR3aa: CASSPRAGRRDQMDEQFF
len: 15; abundance: -; j_gene: TRBJ1-2; v_gene: TRBV6-1; d_gene: -; CDR3nt: TGTGCCAGCATGGAAGGGTGGGGGAGCAGGCGAGGCTACACCTTC; CDR3aa: CASMEGWGSRRGYTF
len: 16; abundance: -; j_gene: TRBJ1-3; v_gene: TRBV6-1; d_gene: -; CDR3nt: TGTGCCAGCAGTGGGAAGGGGACCGGCCCTGGAAACACCATATATTTT; CDR3aa: CASSGKGTGPGNTIYF